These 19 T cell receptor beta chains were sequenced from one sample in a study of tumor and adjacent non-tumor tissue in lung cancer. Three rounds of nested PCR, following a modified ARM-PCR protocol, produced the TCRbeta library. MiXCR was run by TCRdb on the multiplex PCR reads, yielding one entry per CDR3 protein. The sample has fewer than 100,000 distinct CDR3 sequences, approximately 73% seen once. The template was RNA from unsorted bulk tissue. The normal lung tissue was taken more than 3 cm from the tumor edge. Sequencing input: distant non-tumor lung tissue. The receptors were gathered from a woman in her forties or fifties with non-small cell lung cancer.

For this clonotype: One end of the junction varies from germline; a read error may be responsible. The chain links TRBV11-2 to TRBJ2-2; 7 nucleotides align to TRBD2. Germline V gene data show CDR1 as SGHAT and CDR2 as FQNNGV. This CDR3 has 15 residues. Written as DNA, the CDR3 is TGCGCCGGCACCCTAGGGAGCGGGAAGACCGGGGAGCTGTTTTTT. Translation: CAGTLGSGKTGELFF.

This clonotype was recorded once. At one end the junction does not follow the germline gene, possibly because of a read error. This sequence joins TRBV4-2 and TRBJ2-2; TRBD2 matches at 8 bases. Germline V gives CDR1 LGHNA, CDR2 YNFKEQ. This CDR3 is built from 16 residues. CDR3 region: CASSLSGTRNTGELFF. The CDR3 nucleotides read TGTGCCAGCAGCTTATCCGGGACTAGAAACACCGGGGAGCTGTTTTTC.

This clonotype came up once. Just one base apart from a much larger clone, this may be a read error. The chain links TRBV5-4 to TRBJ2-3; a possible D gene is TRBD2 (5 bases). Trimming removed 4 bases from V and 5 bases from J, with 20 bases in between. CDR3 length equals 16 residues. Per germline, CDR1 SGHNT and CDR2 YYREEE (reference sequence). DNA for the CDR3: TGTGCCAGCAGCCCTATCGAGTGGGAGCCGGGAGATACGCAGTATTTT. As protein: CASSPIEWEPGDTQYF.

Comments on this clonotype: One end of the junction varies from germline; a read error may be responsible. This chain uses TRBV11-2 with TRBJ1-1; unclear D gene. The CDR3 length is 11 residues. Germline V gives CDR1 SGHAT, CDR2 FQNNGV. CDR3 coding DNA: TGTACCAGCAGCTTGAACACTGAGGCTTTCTTT. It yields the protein CTSSLNTEAFF.

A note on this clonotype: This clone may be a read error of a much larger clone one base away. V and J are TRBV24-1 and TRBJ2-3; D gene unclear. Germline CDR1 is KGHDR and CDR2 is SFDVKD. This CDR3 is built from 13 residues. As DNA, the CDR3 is TGTGCCATCAGTGATTTGGGGAAGGATACGCAGTATTTT. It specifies CAISDLGKDTQYF.

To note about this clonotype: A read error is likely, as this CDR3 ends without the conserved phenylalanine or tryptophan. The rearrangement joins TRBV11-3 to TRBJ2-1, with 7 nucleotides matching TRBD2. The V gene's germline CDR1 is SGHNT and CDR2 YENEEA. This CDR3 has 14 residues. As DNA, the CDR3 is TGTGCCAGCAGCCCCGCTAGCGGCAGCAATGATCAGTTCTCC. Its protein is CASSPASGSNDQFS.

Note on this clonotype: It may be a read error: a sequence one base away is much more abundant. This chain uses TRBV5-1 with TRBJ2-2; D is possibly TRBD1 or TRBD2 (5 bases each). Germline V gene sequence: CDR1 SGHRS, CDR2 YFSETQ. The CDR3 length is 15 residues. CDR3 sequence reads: CASSLIGTNTGELLF. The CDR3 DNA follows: TGCGCCAGCAGCTTGATCGGGACGAACACCGGGGAGCTGTTGTTT.

The CDR3 here is CASSHAVEVAPYEQYF. In nucleotides, the CDR3 is TGTGCTAGTAGCCATGCAGTAGAGGTGGCCCCCTACGAGCAGTACTTC. V gene TRBV4-2 combines with J gene TRBJ2-7; D is ambiguous. Germline V lookup: CDR1 LGHNA, CDR2 YNFKEQ. The CDR3 consists of 16 residues.

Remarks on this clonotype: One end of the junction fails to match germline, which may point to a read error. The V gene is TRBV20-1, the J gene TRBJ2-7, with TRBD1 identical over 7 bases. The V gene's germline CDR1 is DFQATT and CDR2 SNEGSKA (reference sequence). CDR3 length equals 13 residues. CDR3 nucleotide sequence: TGCAGTGCTAGAACAGGGGACGGCTACGAGCAGCACTTC. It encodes CSARTGDGYEQHF.

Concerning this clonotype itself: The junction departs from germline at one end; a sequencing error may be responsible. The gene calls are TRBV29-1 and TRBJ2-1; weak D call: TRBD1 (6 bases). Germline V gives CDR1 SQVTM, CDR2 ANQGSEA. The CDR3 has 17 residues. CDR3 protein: CCVEGGDKVMSYNEQFF. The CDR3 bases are TGCTGCGTTGAAGGGGGAGACAAGGTGATGTCCTACAATGAGCAGTTCTTC.

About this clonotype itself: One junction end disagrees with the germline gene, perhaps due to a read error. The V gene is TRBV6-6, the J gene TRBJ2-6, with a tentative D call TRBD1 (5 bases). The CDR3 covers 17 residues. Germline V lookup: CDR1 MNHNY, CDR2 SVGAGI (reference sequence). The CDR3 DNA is TGTGCCGGCAGCCAATATATGACAGCTTCTGGGACCAACGTCCTGACTTTC. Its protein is CAGSQYMTASGTNVLTF.

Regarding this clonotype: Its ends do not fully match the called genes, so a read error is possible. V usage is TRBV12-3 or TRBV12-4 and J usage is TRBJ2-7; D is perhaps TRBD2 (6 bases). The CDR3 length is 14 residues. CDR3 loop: CASSPPGGFYEQYF. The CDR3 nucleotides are TGTGCTAGCAGCCCCCCCGGGGGTTTCTACGAGCAGTACTTC.

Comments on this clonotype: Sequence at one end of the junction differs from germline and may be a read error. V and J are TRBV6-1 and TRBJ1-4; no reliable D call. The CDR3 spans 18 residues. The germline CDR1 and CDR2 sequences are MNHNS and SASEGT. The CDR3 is CASSQEGFTGTTNEKLFF. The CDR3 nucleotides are TGTGCGAGCAGTCAGGAGGGCTTTACGGGCACAACTAATGAAAAACTGTTTTTT.

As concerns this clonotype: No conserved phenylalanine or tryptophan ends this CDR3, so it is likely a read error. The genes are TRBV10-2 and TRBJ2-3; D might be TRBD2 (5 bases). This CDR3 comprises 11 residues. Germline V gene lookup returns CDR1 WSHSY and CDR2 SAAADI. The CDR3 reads CAGSSADTQYS. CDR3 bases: TGCGCCGGCAGTAGCGCAGATACGCAGTATTCT.

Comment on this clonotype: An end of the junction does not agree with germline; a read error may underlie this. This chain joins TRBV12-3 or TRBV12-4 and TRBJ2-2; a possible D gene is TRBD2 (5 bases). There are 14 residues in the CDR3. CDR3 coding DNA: TGTGCCAGCAATTGGCAGGTCCCCACCGGGGAGCTATTTTTT. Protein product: CASNWQVPTGELFF.

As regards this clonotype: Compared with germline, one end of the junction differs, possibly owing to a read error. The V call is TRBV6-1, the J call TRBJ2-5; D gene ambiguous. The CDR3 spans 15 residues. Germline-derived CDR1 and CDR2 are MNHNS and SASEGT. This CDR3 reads CAISEAKRRQETQYF. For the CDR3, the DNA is TGTGCCATCAGTGAAGCGAAGAGACGGCAAGAGACCCAGTACTTC.

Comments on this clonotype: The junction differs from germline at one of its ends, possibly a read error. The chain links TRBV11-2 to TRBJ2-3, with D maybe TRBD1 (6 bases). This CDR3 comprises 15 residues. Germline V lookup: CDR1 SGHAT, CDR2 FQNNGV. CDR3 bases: TGTTCCAGCAGCTTAGGACTCCCAGGGGACCATATGCAGTATTTT. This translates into CSSSLGLPGDHMQYF.

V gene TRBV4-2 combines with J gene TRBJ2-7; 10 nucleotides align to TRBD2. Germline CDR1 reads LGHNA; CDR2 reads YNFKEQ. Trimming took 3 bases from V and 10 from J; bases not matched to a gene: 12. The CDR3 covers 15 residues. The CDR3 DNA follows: TGTGCCAGCAGCCAGGGGACTAGCGCGGAATACGGACAGTACTTC. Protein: CASSQGTSAEYGQYF.

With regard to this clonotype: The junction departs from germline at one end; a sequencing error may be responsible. The CDR3 is CAIGLGTNTDTQYF. CDR3 in DNA: TGTGCCATCGGCTTAGGGACAAACACAGATACGCAATATTTT. This rearrangement joins TRBV11-2 to TRBJ2-3; D may be TRBD1 (6 bases). This CDR3 is built from 14 residues. Germline CDR1 SGHAT, CDR2 FQNNGV. Full variable domain (rest looked up from reference TRBV11-2 and TRBJ2-3): EAGVAQSPRYKIIEKRQSVAFWCNPISGHATLYWYQQILGQGPKLLIQFQNNGVVDDSQLPKDRFSAERLKGVDSTLKIQPAKLEDSAVYLCAIGLGTNTDTQYFGPGTRLTVL.